This T cell receptor (beta chain) is drawn from a study of glioma-infiltrating T cells after dendritic cell vaccination. The CDR3 is 16 amino acids. Input was roughly 2.2 ug genomic DNA, or all available if less. Some clones are missing from TCRdb's copy, which holds only in-frame ones; the method was immunoSEQ multiplex PCR. The table includes roughly 70,000 clones, roughly 80% detected once. Patients had residual fresh-frozen tumor tissue and more than two years of survival data. This clonotype originated in a human donor with glioblastoma. Source: blood, taken before dendritic cell vaccination. This chain joins TRBV12-2 and TRBJ2-1; TRBD2, as called in the table, went unchecked against the DNA. TRBV12-2 is assigned pseudogene status. The CDR3 nucleotides are TGTGCAAGTCGCTTAACCGGGACTGATTACTACAATGAGCAGTTCTTC. Translation gives CASRLTGTDYYNEQFF.